The rows below give T cell receptor beta chains drawn from one sample of a study of T cell repertoires in ileal Crohn's disease. Clones were read by immunoSEQ multiplex PCR, and TCRdb kept only the in-frame ones, dropping some. Counted here are about 14,000 clones, 80% to 85% occurring once; the ten biggest clones make up 6.5%. The sample taken for sequencing was ileal tissue. All receptors come from an adult with Crohn's disease. CDR3s include the opening cysteine and the closing phenylalanine or tryptophan. The D gene is left open where the match is weak. Clone sizes are given selectively: once, few, many, or a class where the clone is expanded.

>TRBV7-3|TRBJ2-5|TRBD1|13|once
CASSLAFQGAQYF
TGTGCCAGCAGCTTAGCGTTTCAGGGGGCCCAGTACTTC
>TRBV7-9|TRBJ2-1|TRBD2|16|NA
CASSVGLAGGGNEQFF
TGTGCCAGCAGCGTCGGACTAGCGGGAGGGGGGAATGAGCAGTTCTTC
>TRBV6-7|TRBJ1-5|NA|12|NA
CASSYLGGPQHF
TGTGCCAGCAGTTATTTGGGGGGGCCCCAGCATTTT
>TRBV14|TRBJ2-7|NA|15|NA
CASSQDRGGVYEQYF
TGTGCCAGCAGCCAAGATCGAGGAGGGGTCTACGAGCAGTACTTC
>TRBV9|TRBJ1-6|NA|15|NA
CASRRGAVGNSPLHF
TGTGCCAGCCGGCGGGGGGCTGTTGGTAATTCACCCCTCCACTTT
>TRBV19|TRBJ2-1|NA|16|once
CASSRVSGVVYNEQFF
TGTGCCAGTAGTAGGGTTAGCGGAGTAGTCTACAATGAGCAGTTCTTC
>TRBV18|TRBJ1-2|NA|14|few
CASSGTPGAYGYTF
TGTGCCAGCTCGGGGACACCCGGAGCCTATGGCTACACCTTC
>TRBV5-4|TRBJ2-3|TRBD2|16|NA
CASSPGGTSVTDTQYF
TGTGCCAGCAGCCCCGGGGGGACTAGCGTAACAGATACGCAGTATTTT
>TRBV11-2|TRBJ2-7|NA|15|NA
CASSFSAGSSYEQYF
TGTGCCAGCAGCTTTAGTGCCGGGAGCTCCTACGAGCAGTACTTC
>TRBV4-2|TRBJ1-4|NA|16|NA
CASSLSREGVQEKLFF
TGTGCCAGCAGCCTTTCGAGGGAAGGAGTCCAAGAAAAACTGTTTTTT
>TRBV2|TRBJ2-1|TRBD1|13|NA
CASSEARTGNQFF
TGTGCCAGCAGTGAAGCCAGGACAGGGAATCAGTTCTTC
>TRBV28|TRBJ2-1|NA|16|NA
CASSTSGRGAYNEQFF
TGTGCCAGCAGTACCTCGGGACGGGGGGCATACAATGAGCAGTTCTTC
>TRBV7-2|TRBJ2-1|NA|15|NA
CASRPPVSPYNEQFF
TGTGCCAGCAGACCCCCCGTGAGTCCTTACAATGAGCAGTTCTTC
>TRBV19|TRBJ2-7|TRBD1|14|NA
CASSLRTGVGEQYF
TGTGCCAGTAGTCTCCGGACAGGGGTGGGCGAGCAGTACTTC
>TRBV10-3|TRBJ2-7|TRBD2|15|NA
CAISPGGSGSYEQYF
TGTGCCATCAGTCCGGGGGGGTCGGGCTCCTACGAGCAGTACTTC
>TRBV10-3|TRBJ2-2|TRBD2|16|few
CAISPSGGANTGELFF
TGTGCCATCAGTCCCAGCGGGGGGGCGAACACCGGGGAGCTGTTTTTT
>TRBV7-6|TRBJ1-4|TRBD1|15|NA
CASSLATGKNEKLFF
TGTGCCAGCAGCTTGGCGACAGGGAAAAATGAAAAACTGTTTTTT
>TRBV5-6|TRBJ2-5|TRBD1|15|NA
CASSPGTGGWETQYF
TGTGCCAGCAGCCCCGGGACAGGCGGTTGGGAGACCCAGTACTTC
>TRBV11-3|TRBJ2-3|TRBD2|14|NA
CASSFSGRGDTQYF
TGTGCCAGCAGCTTTAGCGGGAGGGGCGATACGCAGTATTTT
>TRBV7-9|TRBJ2-5|NA|14|NA
CASSQNRAQETQYF
TGTGCCAGCAGCCAAAACAGGGCCCAAGAGACCCAGTACTTC
>TRBV4-2|TRBJ2-3|TRBD2|18|NA
CASSRRLAGGTWTDTQYF
TGTGCCAGCAGCCGAAGACTAGCGGGAGGGACGTGGACAGATACGCAGTATTTT
>TRBV4-1|TRBJ2-1|NA|16|NA
CASSQDPGGPYNEQFF
TGCGCCAGCAGCCAAGATCCCGGGGGGCCCTACAATGAGCAGTTCTTC
>TRBV19|TRBJ2-7|TRBD2|16|NA
CASSTHRLAGTYEQYF
TGTGCCAGTAGTACCCACCGACTAGCGGGAACCTACGAGCAGTACTTC
>TRBV19|TRBJ2-2|NA|13|NA
CASSAGRGGELFF
TGTGCCAGTAGTGCGGGTCGGGGCGGGGAGCTGTTTTTT
>TRBV5-1|TRBJ1-1|NA|13|large
CASSLDGGAEAFF
TGCGCCAGCAGCTTGGACGGGGGGGCTGAAGCTTTCTTT
>TRBV30|TRBJ1-1|NA|12|NA
CAWADWGAEAFF
TGTGCCTGGGCCGACTGGGGCGCTGAAGCTTTCTTT
>TRBV15|TRBJ2-7|TRBD2|14|NA
CATSREGGAYEQYF
TGTGCCACCAGCAGAGAGGGGGGGGCCTACGAGCAGTACTTC
>TRBV5-1|TRBJ1-4|NA|16|NA
CASSPRTGAEGEKLFF
TGCGCCAGCAGCCCCCGGACGGGCGCCGAGGGTGAAAAACTGTTTTTT
>TRBV27|TRBJ1-2|NA|15|NA
CASSLSPARSYGYTF
TGTGCCAGCAGTTTATCCCCCGCCCGGTCCTATGGCTACACCTTC
>TRBV28|TRBJ2-2|TRBD1|15|NA
CASSGQGDVTGELFF
TGTGCCAGCTCCGGACAGGGGGATGTCACCGGGGAGCTGTTTTTT
>TRBV6-1|TRBJ2-1|NA|13|NA
CATEDREGNEQFF
TGTGCCACCGAGGACAGGGAGGGAAATGAGCAGTTCTTC
>TRBV5-1|TRBJ2-2|TRBD2|16|NA
CASSLARGDGTGELFF
TGCGCCAGCAGCTTGGCCCGGGGGGATGGCACCGGGGAGCTGTTTTTT
>TRBV5-6|TRBJ2-7|TRBD2|14|NA
CASSLGGRAYEQYF
TGTGCCAGCAGCTTAGGCGGGAGGGCATACGAGCAGTACTTC
>TRBV7-3|TRBJ2-5|NA|15|NA
CASSLSSANGETQYF
TGTGCCAGCAGCCTGTCTAGCGCCAATGGGGAGACCCAGTACTTC
>TRBV2|TRBJ2-2|TRBD1|16|NA
CASSETRGQVTGELFF
TGTGCCAGCAGTGAAACTAGGGGGCAGGTCACCGGGGAGCTGTTTTTT
>TRBV10-3|TRBJ1-1|NA|16|NA
CAISDPQGLMNTEAFF
TGTGCCATCAGTGACCCACAGGGATTAATGAACACTGAAGCTTTCTTT
>TRBV10-3|TRBJ2-7|NA|12|NA
CAIATAQYEQYF
TGTGCCATCGCGACAGCTCAATACGAGCAGTACTTC
>TRBV5-1|TRBJ2-1|TRBD2|15|NA
CASSSGLAGNNEQFF
TGCGCCAGCAGCTCTGGACTAGCGGGGAACAATGAGCAGTTCTTC
>TRBV7-3|TRBJ2-7|TRBD2|13|NA
CASSLSGGGEQYF
TGTGCCAGCAGCTTAAGCGGGGGGGGCGAGCAGTACTTC
>TRBV2|TRBJ2-7|TRBD2|14|NA
CASILEAGGGEQYF
TGTGCCAGCATCCTGGAGGCGGGAGGTGGCGAGCAGTACTTC
>TRBV29-1|TRBJ1-4|TRBD1|13|NA
CSAERDSTEKLFF
TGCAGCGCTGAGCGGGACAGCACTGAAAAACTGTTTTTT
>TRBV15|TRBJ2-2|TRBD2|17|once
CATSRPEVAGGTGELFF
TGTGCCACCAGCAGACCTGAAGTAGCGGGGGGGACCGGGGAGCTGTTTTTT
>TRBV6-1|TRBJ1-2|TRBD1|14|few
CASSGGQGFHGYTF
TGTGCCAGCAGTGGGGGACAGGGGTTCCATGGCTACACCTTC
>TRBV2|TRBJ2-7|TRBD2|20|NA
CASRIGTSGRAGSLSYEQYF
TGTGCCAGCAGAATCGGGACTAGCGGGAGGGCCGGCTCGCTCTCCTACGAGCAGTACTTC
>TRBV5-1|TRBJ2-1|TRBD1|15|NA
CASKTGDPFDHEQFF
TGCGCCAGCAAAACAGGGGATCCGTTTGACCATGAGCAGTTCTTC
>TRBV5-1|TRBJ2-7|TRBD2|16|NA
CASSLETSGVSYEQYF
TGCGCCAGCAGCTTGGAGACTAGCGGGGTCTCCTACGAGCAGTACTTC
>TRBV2|TRBJ2-2|NA|16|NA
CASSSSTGIITGELFF
TGTGCCAGCAGTTCATCTACAGGGATCATCACCGGGGAGCTGTTTTTT
>TRBV5-1|TRBJ1-6|NA|16|NA
CASSLEQSSYNSPLHF
TGCGCCAGCAGCTTGGAACAAAGCTCCTATAATTCACCCCTCCACTTT
>TRBV2|TRBJ1-1|NA|15|NA
CASSESGHSNTEAFF
TGTGCCAGCAGCGAATCGGGACATTCGAACACTGAAGCTTTCTTT
>TRBV9|TRBJ2-7|NA|13|NA
CASSDQVSYEQYF
TGTGCCAGCAGCGATCAGGTCTCCTACGAGCAGTACTTC
>TRBV5-6|TRBJ2-2|TRBD2|18|NA
CASSLVLAGSTNTGELFF
TGTGCCAGCAGCTTGGTCCTAGCGGGTTCGACGAACACCGGGGAGCTGTTTTTT
>TRBV5-1|TRBJ2-2|TRBD2|19|NA
CASSLVTSGGIVFGGELFF
TGCGCCAGCAGCTTGGTTACTAGCGGGGGGATTGTCTTCGGCGGGGAGCTGTTTTTT
>TRBV5-5|TRBJ1-4|NA|13|NA
CASSWGPREKLFF
TGTGCCAGCAGTTGGGGGCCCAGGGAAAAACTGTTTTTT
>TRBV5-1|TRBJ1-2|NA|14|NA
CASSLADPNYGYTF
TGCGCCAGCAGTCTAGCCGATCCTAACTATGGCTACACCTTC
>TRBV5-4|TRBJ1-3|NA|14|few
CASSLDQGGNTIYF
TGTGCCAGCAGCTTGGATCAGGGTGGAAACACCATATATTTT
>TRBV2|TRBJ2-1|TRBD2|14|NA
CASDTGTSRAEQFF
TGTGCCAGTGATACGGGGACTAGCAGGGCTGAGCAGTTCTTC
>TRBV18|TRBJ2-5|NA|13|NA
CASSLDREETQYF
TGTGCCAGCTCACTCGACAGAGAAGAGACCCAGTACTTC